This section outlines one T cell receptor (beta chain) sequence together with its context. The record originates from a study of high-grade serous ovarian cancer treatment subgroups. Trimming stripped 6 bases from V and 5 bases from J, with 10 bases between. From germline, CDR1 is MNHEY and CDR2 SVGAGI. CDR3 length: 12 amino acids. TCRdb's table, derived via immunoSEQ multiplex PCR, lists solely in-frame clones and lacks some. This table holds 5,500 to 6,000 clones, around 66% found once. Tumor samples were taken before definitive surgery or chemotherapy. Material: tumor tissue. This sequence joins TRBV6-5 and TRBJ1-2; D is uncertain. This clonotype was obtained from a human donor with high-grade serous ovarian cancer. CDR3 region: CASSPDGYGYTF. The CDR3 DNA sequence: TGTGCCAGCAGCCCGGACGGTTATGGCTACACCTTC.